This T cell receptor beta chain was found in a study of shared clonotypes between healthy human individuals. CDR3 length equals 16 residues. Germline CDR1 reads SGHTA; CDR2 reads FQGNSA. Deletions cut 1 base from V and 1 base from J, with 11 bases between. A remark on this clone: At the DNA level, this CDR3 is encoded by other sequences in the same sample as well.

The method was immunoSEQ multiplex PCR; TCRdb's version includes in-frame clones alone and lacks a portion of them. This sample yields 2 million to 2.5 million clones, of which roughly 95% are seen a single time; roughly 0.13% belongs to the top ten. There were only Caucasian adults among the donors, and all lived in Nashville, Tennessee. Sequencing used naive CD4+ T cells sorted from blood. Described subset: CD45RA+ positively selected. The V gene is TRBV7-2, the J gene TRBJ1-5; no clear D gene. The TCR sequence derives from a man between 18 and 35 years old in good health. CDR3 residues: CASSLGGSTSNQPQHF. CDR3 coding DNA: TGTGCCAGCAGCTTAGGCGGGTCTACGAGCAATCAGCCCCAGCATTTT.